This T cell receptor (beta chain) was sequenced for a study of blood T cells in healthy people across ages. This clonotype occurred a few times. The use of a sample-barcoded 5' primer and a J-beta primer mix characterized a second PCR of roughly 6 to 11 cycles. TCRdb analysed the 5' RACE reads with MiXCR anew, one entry per CDR3 protein. This sample has more than 500,000 distinct CDR3 sequences, with about 27% found just once. Germline CDR1 is MNHNY and CDR2 is SVGAGI (reference sequence). The CDR3 covers 13 residues. Trimming removed 0 bases at V and 6 bases at J, with 6 bases between. The sample was also reused in another study, on T cells of mothers and their children. That source adds: Samples were provided by three healthy Caucasian mothers and their six children. Reads obtained per mother exceeded 10 million TCR beta CDR3 reads, with several million obtained per child.

The sequenced material came from blood. This chain joins TRBV6-6 and TRBJ1-5; D not resolved. The receptor comes from a boy between 2 and 15 years old in good health. The CDR3 DNA is TGTGCCAGCAGTTACTCGGTTGGTCAGCCCCAGCATTTT. Its translation is CASSYSVGQPQHF.